Given below is one T cell receptor (beta chain) in context. The CDR3 extends over 16 amino acids. The germline V and J ends were trimmed by 0 bases and 5 bases, with 18 bases remaining between them. This record belongs to a study of shared clonotypes between healthy human individuals. The wider study: A few men and a couple of women, aged 18 to 49, were donors.

Clones were read by immunoSEQ multiplex PCR, and TCRdb kept only the in-frame ones, dropping some. The sample holds more than 500,000 clones, 95% to 96% seen once. This TCR was recovered from a woman aged 30 to 39 in good health. Sequenced sample: naive CD4+ T cells sorted from blood. The subset: CD45RA+ positively selected. The chain joins TRBV5-3 to TRBJ2-7; D is undetermined. TRBV5-3 qualifies as an ORF whose function is uncertain. DNA for the CDR3: TGTGCCAGAAGCTTGGTGGCAAAGGATTCAATGGACGAGCAGTACTTC. It specifies CARSLVAKDSMDEQYF.